These 4 T cell receptor beta chains were all obtained from the same sample, sequenced in a study of shared T cell receptors in the human thymus. The repertoire was sequenced with immunoSEQ multiplex PCR; TCRdb's copy has only in-frame clones and lacks some. The sample holds some 660,000 clones, around 87% seen once. The same specimen was also included in a second study, on human thymus T cells.

Sequencing was carried out using thymocytes. The receptor source for this set is a boy in the first two years of life with a congenital heart defect.

V and J are TRBV6-5 and TRBJ2-1, with D possibly being TRBD1 (5 bases). The germline gives CDR1 MNHEY, CDR2 SVGAGI. Trimming cost V 4 bases and J 5 bases, with 15 bases left between them. The CDR3 contains 15 residues. The chain's CDR3 is CASSSPTVNNNEQFF. CDR3 bases: TGTGCCAGCAGTTCCCCGACAGTGAATAACAATGAGCAGTTCTTC.

The V call is TRBV18, the J call TRBJ2-7; D uncertain. Germline assignment: CDR1 KGHSH and CDR2 LQKENI. The V gene lost 0 bases and the J gene lost 0 bases, with 12 bases spanning the gap. The CDR3 totals 16 residues. In nucleotides, the CDR3 is TGTGCCAGCTCACCACCGTTGACATCAGTCTCCTACGAGCAGTACTTC. Protein product: CASSPPLTSVSYEQYF.

The chain is built from TRBV2 and TRBJ2-7; D not resolved. V gave up 4 bases and J gave up 5 bases, with 9 bases separating them. The CDR3 runs 12 residues. Germline CDR1 and CDR2: SNHLY and FYNNEI. CDR3 DNA sequence: TGTGCCAGCAGTGGGGCTAAGAACGAGCAGTACTTC. Its protein product is CASSGAKNEQYF.

The sample holds a few counts of this clone. The chain has TRBV19 and TRBJ1-2, with D possibly matching TRBD1 (6 bases). The CDR3 spans 13 residues. Germline CDR1 is LNHDA and CDR2 is SQIVND (reference sequence). V lost 5 bases and J lost 6, with 13 bases in between. The CDR3, as DNA: TGTGCCAGTAGTTCCCGGGGGGCGGATGGCTACACCTTC. Its protein is CASSSRGADGYTF.